The sequence of this T cell receptor (beta chain) was determined in a study of CD8 T cells in acute hepatitis C reinfection. Whole-study context: CD8+ T cells recognizing the HCV NS3-1073 epitope were profiled acutely and after viral clearance. Study-wide points: All groups preferentially used TRBV04 and TRBV06, which was not due to overrepresentation in the naive pool.

In its sample, this clone was seen a few times. Between the trimmed V and J ends, which lost 6 bases and 4 bases, there was a span of 10 bases. The CDR3 is 11 residues long. The germline gives CDR1 DFQATT, CDR2 SNEGSKA (reference sequence). Repertoires were generated with immunoSEQ multiplex PCR, while TCRdb's copy carries only in-frame clones and drops some. The data hold roughly 4,200 clones, with less than 45% observed a single time. Regarding time point: acute HCV infection, within 168 days of estimated infection date. No in vitro expansion preceded sequencing of these hepatitis C virus-specific cells, which were studied ex vivo.

This TCR came from a young man with chronic hepatitis C. The starting material was HCV NS3-1073 tetramer-sorted CD8+ T cells from PBMCs, obtained during acute infection. The chain uses TRBV20-1 and TRBJ2-7, with D tentatively TRBD2 (6 bases). CDR3 residues: CSAGTQYEQYF. For the CDR3, the DNA is TGCAGTGCCGGGACTCAATACGAGCAGTACTTC.